The T cell receptor (beta chain) under discussion was sequenced for a study of blood T cell repertoires in COVID-19. Whole-study context: Acute-phase and convalescent COVID-19 samples originated in the United States, Italy and Spain. PBMCs, B-cell-depleted T cells, or T cells were the source of the cDNA or gDNA that made up the material.

Source study methods: Estimation of nucleated cell counts was performed using reference gene primer amplification. Clones were sequenced by immunoSEQ multiplex PCR, and TCRdb holds only the in-frame ones, with some missing. For V, J and clone size, that table is used; D and trimming come from the DNA. The profile covers roughly 150,000 clones, with about nine tenths appearing a single time and roughly a sixth taken by the ten largest. The CDR3 spans 15 residues. Looked up from germline, CDR1 is SGHVS and CDR2 is FNYEAQ. Trimming removed 2 bases at V and 3 bases at J, with 14 bases between. Sequences were obtained from peripheral blood. The chain joins TRBV7-6 to TRBJ2-7, with D perhaps matching TRBD2 (6 bases). This receptor was identified in a man in his sixties with active or convalescent COVID-19. The DNA for the CDR3 is TGTGCCAGCAGCTTATTCTCCGAGGGAGGCTACGAGCAGTACTTC. Its protein product is CASSLFSEGGYEQYF.